This is a list of T cell receptor beta chains from one sample in a study of T cells in Graves' hyperthyroidism and ophthalmopathy. Using its own MiXCR run on the multiplex PCR reads, TCRdb lists one record per CDR3 protein. The sample carries approximately 430,000 distinct CDR3 sequences, roughly 14% recorded once. The sequenced material came from blood. The receptor set was obtained from a man aged 18 to 30 with Graves' ophthalmopathy. Each CDR3 is given with its conserved first and last residue. A D gene is named only where the DNA matches it firmly. Expanded clones are given a class, and other clones once, few, many or no size at all.

TRBV7-2	many	NA	TRBJ2-3	TGTGCCAGCAGCGTCCGTGAAGTGGATACGCAGTATTTT	CASSVREVDTQYF
TRBV6-1	many	TRBD1	TRBJ2-7	TGTGCCAGCAGTTTCCTTGCCGGGACAGGGGGCTGGTACGAGCAGTACTTC	CASSFLAGTGGWYEQYF
TRBV7-9	NA	NA	TRBJ2-3	TGTGCCAGCAGCTTAGCGCCAGAAGGGACGCAGTATTTT	CASSLAPEGTQYF
TRBV6-5	many	NA	TRBJ1-1	TGTGCCAGCAGTTATGGTCCCCAACCGCGGACTGAAGCTTTCTTT	CASSYGPQPRTEAFF
TRBV6-1	NA	NA	TRBJ2-7	TGTGCCAGCAGTGAAGTTTTAGGAAGGACACCGGTCTCCTACGAGCAGTACTTC	CASSEVLGRTPVSYEQYF
TRBV6-5	many	NA	TRBJ1-2	TGTGCCAGCAGTTCCTCGAGGACAGTCTATGGCTACACCTTC	CASSSSRTVYGYTF
TRBV18	few	NA	TRBJ1-1	TGTGCCAGCTCACCAGGGGATCAGGGCACTGAAGCTTTCTTT	CASSPGDQGTEAFF
TRBV20-1	few	TRBD2	TRBJ2-1	TGCAGTGCCAGGGCTACGCGGGGGACTAGCGGGAGTGGAGAGCAGTTCTTC	CSARATRGTSGSGEQFF
TRBV20-1	NA	TRBD1	TRBJ2-5	TGCAGTGCTCGCGGGCGACAGGGGGCCCAAGAGACCCAGTACTTC	CSARGRQGAQETQYF
TRBV7-3	many	TRBD2	TRBJ2-1	TGTGCCAGCAGCTTAAGAGCGGGAGAAGTCAATGAGCAGTTCTTC	CASSLRAGEVNEQFF
TRBV12-3/TRBV12-4	many	NA	TRBJ2-7	TGTGCCAGCAGTCCGCTTGGCGGGGCTCCCTACGAGCAGTACTTC	CASSPLGGAPYEQYF
TRBV6-1	many	NA	TRBJ2-7	TGTGCCAGCAGTGGGGCAGTTCCCTACGAGCAGTACTTC	CASSGAVPYEQYF
TRBV4-1	NA	NA	TRBJ2-7	TGCGCCAGCAGCCGAACAGGGTTAGTCTCCTACGAGCAGTACTTC	CASSRTGLVSYEQYF
TRBV24-1	few	NA	TRBJ2-1	TGTGCCACCAGTGGATTTAATGAGCAGTTCTTC	CATSGFNEQFF
TRBV7-8	many	TRBD1	TRBJ2-7	TGTGCCAGCAGCCCCACGCCCCTGGGACAGGGTTACTACGAGCAGTACTTC	CASSPTPLGQGYYEQYF
TRBV19	few	NA	TRBJ1-3	TGTGCCAGCAGACAGACAGGAGGAAACACCATATATTTT	CASRQTGGNTIYF
TRBV4-1	NA	TRBD1	TRBJ1-1	TGCGCCAGCAGCCAAGCAGGGGGGGTGAACACTGAAGCTTTCTTT	CASSQAGGVNTEAFF
TRBV25-1	NA	NA	TRBJ2-3	TGTGCCAGCAGTGAGAACAGGGTTCGCACAGATACGCAGTATTTT	CASSENRVRTDTQYF
TRBV19	few	TRBD2	TRBJ2-1	TGTGCCAGTAGGTCGAGCGGGAACTCCTACAATGAGCAGTTCTTC	CASRSSGNSYNEQFF
TRBV3-1	many	TRBD2	TRBJ2-5	TGTGCCAGCAGCGTGGGACTATCCCAAGAGACCCAGTACTTC	CASSVGLSQETQYF
TRBV2	many	NA	TRBJ1-2	TGTGCCAGCAGTGAACTGGATCGCTACACCTTC	CASSELDRYTF
TRBV10-2	few	TRBD1	TRBJ1-5	TGCGCCAGCAGCCCCACTATACAGGGGGCGAATCAGCCCCAGCATTTT	CASSPTIQGANQPQHF
TRBV12-3/TRBV12-4	many	NA	TRBJ2-3	TGTGCCAGCAGGACGACTAGCACAGATACGCAGTATTTT	CASRTTSTDTQYF
TRBV20-1	many	TRBD1	TRBJ2-7	TGCAGTGCTAGGGGGACAGGACCGGTTACCTACGAGCAGTACTTC	CSARGTGPVTYEQYF
TRBV13	NA	NA	TRBJ2-1	TGTGCCAGCAGCTCCCTAGGGGACGGGACACCATACAATGAGCAGTTCTTC	CASSSLGDGTPYNEQFF